This passage covers 22 T cell receptor beta chains from one sample sequenced in a study of blood T cell repertoires in COVID-19 (dated by TCRdb to the early 2020s). The library was produced with the immunoSEQ multiplex PCR assay. This immuneACCESS table, as held by TCRdb, lists in-frame sequences with V and J called but not all clones. Of the missing ones, under half trace to an unresolved V gene in checked studies; the others have no known cause. The sample table lists about 160,000 clones, less than 85% of them with a count of one. Roughly 18% of the sample is taken by the ten largest. Sequencing used PBMCs or T cells enriched from blood (not recorded which). These receptors were obtained from a man aged 55-75 years who had recovered from COVID-19.

In its sample, this clone was seen once. The sample carries other DNA sequences with the same CDR3. This chain joins TRBV2 and TRBJ2-2; D unresolved. CDR1 is SNHLY and CDR2 is FYNNEI in the germline V gene. V was shortened by 5 bases and J by 0 bases, with 4 bases between the two germline ends. This CDR3 has 13 residues. CDR3: CASSQTNTGELFF. For the CDR3, the DNA is TGTGCCAGCAGTCAAACGAACACCGGGGAGCTGTTTTTT.

CDR3 DNA: TGTGCCAGCAGTTACGAGGGACTAGTCAATGAGCAGTTCTTC. Translation: CASSYEGLVNEQFF. The chain uses TRBV6-6 and TRBJ2-1; 8 bases align to TRBD2. CDR3 length equals 14 residues. CDR1 is MNHNY and CDR2 is SVGAGI in the germline V gene (reference sequence). V shed 2 bases, J shed 6 bases, and the junction held 3 bases outside the gene matches.

The V and J genes are TRBV6-5 and TRBJ2-3; TRBD2 matches at 9 bases. V gave up 7 bases and J gave up 6 bases; unmatched junction bases: 11. Germline loops: CDR1 MNHEY, CDR2 SVGAGI. This CDR3 comprises 15 residues. For the CDR3, the DNA is TGTGCCAGCACACCCCAGCGGGAGGTTGAGGATACGCAGTATTTT. Translated: CASTPQREVEDTQYF.

The genes are TRBV7-8 and TRBJ2-1; D not resolved. The CDR3 sequence is 12 residues long. CDR1 and CDR2 (germline): SGHVS, FQNEAQ. V gave up 1 base and J gave up 10 bases, with 8 bases separating them. The CDR3 is CASSLVQREQFF. CDR3 DNA sequence: TGTGCCAGCAGCTTAGTCCAGCGAGAGCAGTTCTTC.

The rearrangement links TRBV19 to TRBJ2-2; D not resolved. Germline values: CDR1 LNHDA, CDR2 SQIVND (reference sequence). The V gene lost 9 bases and the J gene lost 2 bases, with 4 bases spanning the gap. The length of the CDR3 is 11 residues. CDR3 bases: TGTGCCAGCACAAACACCGGGGAGCTGTTTTTT. Amino acid sequence: CASTNTGELFF.

The gene calls are TRBV18 and TRBJ1-4, with no clear D. Deletions cut 2 bases from V and 5 bases from J, with 9 bases between. Germline V lookup: CDR1 KGHSH, CDR2 LQKENI. This CDR3 contains 14 residues. CDR3: CASSPNAGNEKLFF. The DNA for the CDR3 is TGTGCCAGCTCACCAAATGCCGGGAATGAAAAACTGTTTTTT.

The chain combines TRBV5-1 with TRBJ2-1, with no clear D. CDR1 is SGHRS, CDR2 YFSETQ, per germline. Trimming took off 4 bases at V and 9 bases at J, with 17 bases between the two ends. The CDR3 runs 14 residues. CDR3 region: CASSPTLTHSEQFF. The CDR3 DNA follows: TGCGCCAGCAGCCCTACCCTCACCCATTCTGAGCAGTTCTTC.

In this sample, this clone turned up once. This chain joins TRBV7-2 and TRBJ2-7, with 10 nucleotides matching TRBD1. Germline CDR1 SGHTA, CDR2 FQGNSA. The CDR3 runs to 15 residues. V gave up 4 bases and J gave up 7 bases; unmatched junction bases: 10. The CDR3 is CASSYSRTGGMEQYF. The DNA for the CDR3 is TGTGCCAGCAGCTATTCCCGGACAGGGGGTATGGAGCAGTACTTC.

The J gene is TRBJ2-7, the V gene TRBV5-8; 11 bases map to TRBD2. CDR1 and CDR2 (germline): SGHTS, YDEGEE. The CDR3 runs 15 residues. V shed 5 bases, J shed 0 bases, and the junction held 4 bases outside the gene matches. This chain's CDR3 is CASSSGLAGSYEQYF. The DNA of the CDR3 is TGTGCCAGCAGTTCCGGACTAGCGGGCTCCTACGAGCAGTACTTC.

The rearrangement links TRBV6-5 to TRBJ2-7; D is perhaps TRBD1 (6 bases). Germline CDR1 reads MNHEY; CDR2 reads SVGAGI. The V end was cut by 2 bases, the J end by 3 bases, with 17 bases between. CDR3 length: 16 residues. CDR3 in DNA: TGTGCCAGCAGTTACAGGGGATCAGGGGTAGGCTACGAGCAGTACTTC. The encoded protein is CASSYRGSGVGYEQYF.

This clone was counted a single time. This chain uses TRBV9 with TRBJ1-6, with D possibly TRBD1 on 5 matching bases. This CDR3 spans 15 amino acids. The V end lost 8 bases, the J end lost 7 bases, and 19 bases lay between the germline ends. Germline V gene data show CDR1 as SGDLS and CDR2 as YYNGEE. CDR3 DNA: TGTGCCAGTGGACCAGTTGGGGCGGAAAATTCACCCCTCCACTTT. Protein sequence: CASGPVGAENSPLHF.

The chain uses TRBV5-1 and TRBJ2-2; possible D gene TRBD1, 6 bases. Per the germline V gene, CDR1 is SGHRS and CDR2 is YFSETQ. V lost 7 bases and J lost 2, with 18 bases in between. The CDR3 contains 16 residues. The CDR3 sequence is CASLEPTGHNTGELFF. The CDR3 coding sequence is TGCGCCAGCCTGGAACCGACGGGACACAACACCGGGGAGCTGTTTTTT.

The J gene is TRBJ2-5, the V gene TRBV2, with TRBD2 matching over 8 bases. Germline trimming cut 1 base from V and 3 bases from J; bases unmatched to any gene: 7. Germline CDR1 is SNHLY and CDR2 is FYNNEI. This CDR3 comprises 16 residues. This chain's CDR3 is CASSEEAGDAEETQYF. The CDR3 DNA is TGTGCCAGCAGTGAAGAAGCGGGAGACGCGGAAGAGACCCAGTACTTC.

The genes are TRBV7-3 and TRBJ2-1; TRBD2 agrees at 10 bases. V shed 3 bases and J 4 bases; nucleotides not matched to a gene: 3. The CDR3 runs 15 residues. Germline V gene sequence: CDR1 SGHTA, CDR2 FQGTGA. The CDR3 DNA follows: TGTGCCAGCAGCTTGGGGACTAGCGTGTACAATGAGCAGTTCTTC. Encoded protein: CASSLGTSVYNEQFF.

This chain joins TRBV6-6 and TRBJ2-5, with 15 bases that match TRBD2. Germline V gene data show CDR1 as MNHNY and CDR2 as SVGAGI (reference sequence). Unmatched junction bases numbered 11, after V lost 10 bases and J lost 5 bases. CDR3 length: 16 amino acids. The CDR3 DNA is TGTGCCACCTGCCCGCGAGGACTAGCGGGGGGGGAGACCCAGTACTTC. This gives the protein CATCPRGLAGGETQYF.

The rearrangement joins TRBV5-6 to TRBJ2-7, with 14 bases fitting TRBD2. The V gene end was trimmed by 3 bases and the J gene end by 9 bases; junction bases not matched to a gene: 8. The CDR3 extends over 15 amino acids. Germline V gives CDR1 SGHDT, CDR2 YYEEEE. CDR3 loop: CASSSGTSGRNGQYF. The CDR3 DNA sequence: TGTGCCAGCAGCTCGGGGACTAGCGGGAGAAATGGGCAGTACTTC.

This chain uses TRBV19 with TRBJ1-4; perhaps TRBD1 as D (5 bases). The V gene's germline CDR1 is LNHDA and CDR2 SQIVND (reference sequence). This CDR3 has 17 residues. V lost 1 base, J lost 8 bases, and 20 bases lay in between. CDR3 coding DNA: TGTGCCAGTAGTATAGGCGGCACACAGGTTTTAGGCGAAAAACTGTTTTTT. It encodes CASSIGGTQVLGEKLFF.

V gene TRBV21-1 combines with J gene TRBJ1-4; the DNA was not used to check the table's D call, TRBD1. TRBV21-1 counts as a pseudogene. The CDR3 covers 16 residues. The CDR3 coding sequence is TGTGCCAGCAGCAGGGCAGGCGTATCCCCTAATGAAAAACTGTTTTTT. Translating it yields CASSRAGVSPNEKLFF.

CDR3 DNA: TGTGCCAGCAGCTTAGACGGGACAGGGGGCACCGGGGAGCTGTTTTTT. Its protein is CASSLDGTGGTGELFF. V usage is TRBV7-8 and J usage is TRBJ2-2, with TRBD1 matching 11 bases. V was pared by 1 base and J by 4 bases, with 2 bases of the junction left unmatched. CDR3 length: 16 residues. Germline assignment: CDR1 SGHVS and CDR2 FQNEAQ.

The genes are TRBV18 and TRBJ1-1; D remains unclear. Germline V lookup: CDR1 KGHSH, CDR2 LQKENI. Trimming took 2 bases from V and 4 from J, leaving 8 bases between them. The CDR3 sequence is 13 residues long. In DNA form, the CDR3 reads TGTGCCAGCTCACCAGTTCTGAGCACTGAAGCTTTCTTT. This encodes CASSPVLSTEAFF.

This clone occurred a few times. The gene calls are TRBV12-3 or TRBV12-4 and TRBJ2-5, with a tentative D call TRBD1 (5 bases). Trimming cost V 3 bases and J 5 bases, with 10 bases left between them. The CDR3 spans 13 residues. CDR3 sequence (DNA): TGTGCCAGCAGTTTCCAGGGATCGGAGACCCAGTACTTC. It yields the protein CASSFQGSETQYF.

This chain's CDR3 is CSASGDSHGTNEKLFF. CDR3 bases: TGCAGTGCTAGTGGGGACTCCCACGGAACTAATGAAAAACTGTTTTTT. The chain uses TRBV20-1 and TRBJ1-4; D is perhaps TRBD1 (5 bases). The germline CDR1 and CDR2 sequences are DFQATT and SNEGSKA (reference sequence). The CDR3 is made up of 16 amino acids. With 3 bases removed from V and 1 base from J, the gap between germline ends came to 15 bases.